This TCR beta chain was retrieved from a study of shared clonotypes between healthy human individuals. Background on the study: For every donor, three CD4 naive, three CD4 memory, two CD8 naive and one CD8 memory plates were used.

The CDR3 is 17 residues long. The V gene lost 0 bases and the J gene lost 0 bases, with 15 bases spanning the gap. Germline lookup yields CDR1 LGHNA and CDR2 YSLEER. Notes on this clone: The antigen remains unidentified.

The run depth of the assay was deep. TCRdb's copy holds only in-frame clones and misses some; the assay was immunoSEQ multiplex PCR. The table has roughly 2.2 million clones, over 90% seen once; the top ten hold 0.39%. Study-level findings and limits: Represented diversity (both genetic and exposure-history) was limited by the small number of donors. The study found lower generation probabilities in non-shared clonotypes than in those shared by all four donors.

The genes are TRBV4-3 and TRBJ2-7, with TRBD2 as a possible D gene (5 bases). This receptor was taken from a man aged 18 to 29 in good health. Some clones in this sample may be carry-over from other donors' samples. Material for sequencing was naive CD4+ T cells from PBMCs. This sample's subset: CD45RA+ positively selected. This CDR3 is CASSQDHQRRISYEQYF. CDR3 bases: TGCGCCAGCAGCCAAGATCATCAGCGGAGGATCTCCTACGAGCAGTACTTC.